This T cell receptor (beta chain) was captured in a study of follicular helper T cells after annual influenza vaccination. Study context: Some donors were sampled over the 2013-2014, 2014-2015 and 2015-2016 vaccinations.

The table came from immunoSEQ multiplex PCR; TCRdb's copy has only in-frame clones and leaves some out. Seen here are about 14,000 clones, roughly 80% observed once, and the top ten hold 0.35% to 0.55%. Germline-derived CDR1 and CDR2 are SGDLS and YYNGEE. CDR3 length: 14 residues. V lost 4 bases and J 11 bases, leaving 16 bases between the germline ends. Time point defined: 2015-2016 season, pre-vaccination. The receptor was derived from an adult who received the influenza vaccine. The chain employs TRBV9 and TRBJ1-6, with D possibly TRBD1 on 5 matching bases. The sample in question was CXCR5- memory CD4+ T cells sorted from blood, obtained on the day of influenza vaccination. The chain's CDR3 is CASSLDSLPTPLHF. The CDR3 bases are TGTGCCAGCAGCCTCGACAGCCTACCCACACCCCTCCACTTT.